The entry that follows covers one T cell receptor beta chain sequence. These data come from a study of cytomegalovirus exposure and HLA in healthy donors. Some clones are missing from TCRdb's copy, which holds only in-frame ones; the method was immunoSEQ multiplex PCR. This table holds under 300,000 clones, around 86% found once. V was pared by 3 bases and J by 8 bases, with 13 bases between. The CDR3 has 13 amino acids. Per germline, CDR1 SGHTA and CDR2 FQGTGA. Sequencing used PBMCs. This receptor was obtained from a woman aged 25-40 years in good health and CMV-seropositive. The rearrangement links TRBV7-3 to TRBJ2-5; D is possibly TRBD2 (6 bases). CDR3 DNA: TGTGCCAGCAGCTTGGCGGAGGGGAATACCCAGTACTTC. It encodes CASSLAEGNTQYF.